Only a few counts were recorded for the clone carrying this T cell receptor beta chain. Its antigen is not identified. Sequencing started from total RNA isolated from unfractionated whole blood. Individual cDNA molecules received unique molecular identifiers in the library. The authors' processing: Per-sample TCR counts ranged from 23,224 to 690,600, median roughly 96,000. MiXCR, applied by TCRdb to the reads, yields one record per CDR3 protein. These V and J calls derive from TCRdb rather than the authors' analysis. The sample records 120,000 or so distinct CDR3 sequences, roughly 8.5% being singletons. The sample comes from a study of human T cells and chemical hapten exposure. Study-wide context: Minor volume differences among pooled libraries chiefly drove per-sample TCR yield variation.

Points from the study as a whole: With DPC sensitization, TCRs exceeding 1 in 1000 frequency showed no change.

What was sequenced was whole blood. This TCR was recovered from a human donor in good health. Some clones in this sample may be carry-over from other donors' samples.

The CDR3 DNA reads as TGCAGTGCTAGAGATCAAGGGCACAGGGGCCCTGAAGCTTTCTTT. It codes for CSARDQGHRGPEAFF. V is TRBV20-1 and J is TRBJ1-1; TRBD1 matches at 7 bases. V shed 0 bases, J shed 6 bases, and the junction held 10 bases outside the gene matches. The germline gives CDR1 DFQATT, CDR2 SNEGSKA (reference sequence). The CDR3 is 15 amino acids.